Listed here are 17 T cell receptor beta chains from one sample, sequenced in a study of shared clonotypes between healthy human individuals. CD45RO-negative, CCR7-selected cells formed the naive CD8 fraction, which excluded terminally differentiated effector memory CD45RA+ cells. Sequenced by immunoSEQ multiplex PCR; TCRdb stores in-frame clones only, minus some. The table lists around 2.1 million clones, 85% to 95% of them singletons, with 1.5% to 2% in the top ten. Sequencing used naive CD8+ T cells from PBMCs. These TCRs come from a man between 18 and 35 years old in good health. Some clones in this sample may be carry-over from other donors' samples.

This clone was detected only once. This sequence joins TRBV28 and TRBJ2-1; no reliable D call. The CDR3 extends over 15 amino acids. V was pared by 3 bases and J by 3 bases, with 12 bases between. Germline CDR1 and CDR2: MDHEN and SYDVKM. CDR3 loop: CASSFALDRYNEQFF. CDR3 in DNA: TGTGCCAGCAGTTTCGCCCTGGATCGCTACAATGAGCAGTTCTTC.

The chain has TRBV28 and TRBJ2-7; 11 nucleotides agree with TRBD1. Looked up from germline, CDR1 is MDHEN and CDR2 is SYDVKM. The CDR3 spans 14 residues. J was trimmed by 6 bases and V by 6 bases; bases with no gene match: 7. The CDR3 protein is CASSHGQGASEQYF. The CDR3 DNA reads TGTGCCAGCAGCCATGGACAGGGGGCGAGCGAGCAGTACTTC.

CDR3 residues: CASSLGRRESYNEQFF. Here the CDR3 DNA reads TGTGCCAGCAGCTTAGGTCGGCGGGAGTCCTACAATGAGCAGTTCTTC. The chain combines TRBV11-3 with TRBJ2-1; 7 bases are shared with TRBD2. Losses at the gene ends were 1 base for V and 1 base for J; bases not matched to a gene: 4. This CDR3 has 16 residues. Per the germline V gene, CDR1 is SGHNT and CDR2 is YENEEA.

The chain joins TRBV7-9 to TRBJ2-2; tentative D call: TRBD2 (6 bases). Per germline, CDR1 SEHNR and CDR2 FQNEAQ (reference sequence). The CDR3 loop spans 15 amino acids. Trimming pared 5 bases from V and 2 bases from J, leaving 12 bases between. CDR3 protein: CASSPRDFNTGELFF. CDR3 bases: TGTGCCAGCAGCCCACGGGACTTCAACACCGGGGAGCTGTTTTTT.

This chain connects TRBV11-2 to TRBJ2-7; a weak D match, TRBD1 (7 bases). The CDR3 extends over 15 amino acids. V lost 0 bases, J lost 3 bases, and 12 bases lay in between. The germline CDR1 and CDR2 sequences are SGHAT and FQNNGV. The DNA of the CDR3 is TGTGCCAGCAGCTTAGAGGGGGGACAGTACTACGAGCAGTACTTC. Translated, it gives CASSLEGGQYYEQYF.

The chain links TRBV5-6 to TRBJ1-1; D may be TRBD1 (5 bases). Trimming shortened V by 3 bases and J by 0 bases, and 12 bases separated the two germline ends. The V gene's germline CDR1 is SGHDT and CDR2 YYEEEE. There are 15 residues in the CDR3. The CDR3 protein is CASSWGGQLNTEAFF. Here the CDR3 DNA reads TGTGCCAGCAGCTGGGGGGGTCAACTGAACACTGAAGCTTTCTTT.

V usage is TRBV4-3 and J usage is TRBJ2-7; 8 bases are a match to TRBD1. The V gene's germline CDR1 is LGHNA and CDR2 YSLEER. The junction had 3 bases not matched to a gene; V was cut back by 2 bases and J by 3 bases. The CDR3 runs to 14 residues. The CDR3 sequence: CASSQTTGGYEQYF. The CDR3 nucleotides are TGCGCCAGCAGCCAAACCACAGGGGGCTACGAGCAGTACTTC.

The sample holds one count of this clone. The rearrangement joins TRBV30 to TRBJ2-1; D gene ambiguous. V was cut by 0 bases and J by 4 bases, with 16 bases left in between. Germline V CDR1 and CDR2: GTSNPN, SVGIG (reference sequence). This CDR3 has 16 residues. CDR3 region: CAWSVRAAIAYNEQFF. CDR3 DNA sequence: TGTGCCTGGAGTGTACGGGCGGCAATAGCTTACAATGAGCAGTTCTTC.

The gene calls are TRBV2 and TRBJ2-1; D is perhaps TRBD2 (6 bases). Trimming took 8 bases from V and 5 from J, leaving 25 bases between them. This CDR3 contains 17 residues. Germline V gene sequence: CDR1 SNHLY, CDR2 FYNNEI. The CDR3 nucleotides are TGTGCCAGCCGATCACCATCCAGCGGGCCCCCCGACAATGAGCAGTTCTTC. Protein sequence: CASRSPSSGPPDNEQFF.

DNA for the CDR3: TGTGCCAGCAGGGACAGCAACTATGGCTACACCTTC. It yields the protein CASRDSNYGYTF. This chain joins TRBV25-1 and TRBJ1-2; TRBD1 might be the D (6 bases). CDR1 MGHDK and CDR2 SYGVNS come from the germline V gene. V gave up 6 bases and J gave up 2 bases, with 7 bases separating them. This CDR3 has 12 amino acids.

The chain combines TRBV5-4 with TRBJ1-4; the D gene is possibly TRBD1 (5 bases). The germline CDR1 and CDR2 sequences are SGHNT and YYREEE (reference sequence). The CDR3 length is 16 residues. V lost 4 bases and J lost 5, with 18 bases in between. The chain's CDR3 is CASSPGLSWDNEKLFF. The CDR3 DNA is TGTGCCAGCAGCCCAGGGCTCTCATGGGACAATGAAAAACTGTTTTTT.

The chain has TRBV28 and TRBJ1-5; D uncertain. The CDR3 contains 16 residues. The germline gives CDR1 MDHEN, CDR2 SYDVKM. Trimming shortened V by 2 bases and J by 1 base, and 12 bases separated the two germline ends. CDR3 region: CASSLGWWESNQPQHF. The DNA for the CDR3 is TGTGCCAGCAGTTTAGGGTGGTGGGAAAGCAATCAGCCCCAGCATTTT.

This clone was seen only once. The chain carries TRBV28 and TRBJ2-5; 10 bases line up with TRBD1. Germline V gives CDR1 MDHEN, CDR2 SYDVKM. CDR3 size: 15 residues. With 5 bases clipped from V and 5 bases from J, the junction kept 8 bases outside the gene matches. The CDR3 loop reads CASSPSGGQGETQYF. The DNA for the CDR3 is TGTGCCAGCAGTCCCTCAGGGGGACAGGGGGAGACCCAGTACTTC.

The J gene is TRBJ1-2, the V gene TRBV6-5, with D possibly TRBD1 on 5 matching bases. CDR3 length: 15 residues. V was cut by 0 bases and J by 7 bases, with 15 bases left in between. Germline V gene data show CDR1 as MNHEY and CDR2 as SVGAGI. DNA for the CDR3: TGTGCCAGCAGTTACTCCCCCGGGACCAAGAGTGGCTACACCTTC. The encoded protein is CASSYSPGTKSGYTF.

V usage is TRBV27 and J usage is TRBJ1-2; 7 positions match TRBD1. CDR1 is MNHEY, CDR2 SMNVEV, per germline (reference sequence). The J segment lost 0 bases and the V segment lost 6 bases, leaving 13 bases of the junction unmatched. The CDR3 runs to 17 residues. CDR3 protein: CASSPRQGTQANYGYTF. CDR3 in DNA: TGTGCCAGCAGCCCGCGACAGGGTACCCAAGCTAACTATGGCTACACCTTC.

This rearrangement joins TRBV4-3 to TRBJ2-5; D is perhaps TRBD1 or TRBD2 (5 bases each). The J call may not be correct, given that the DNA end is closer to TRBJ2-7. Germline V gives CDR1 LGHNA, CDR2 YSLEER. CDR3 length: 17 residues. The CDR3 here is CASSREPAGTATYEQYF. Written as DNA, the CDR3 is TGCGCCAGCAGCCGGGAGCCGGCCGGGACGGCTACCTACGAGCAGTACTTC.

The DNA of the CDR3 is TGTGCCATCAGCGATCTGCGACAGGACTGGATGAACACTGAAGCTTTCTTT. This codes for CAISDLRQDWMNTEAFF. The genes are TRBV10-3 and TRBJ1-1; weak D call: TRBD1 (6 bases). CDR3 length: 17 amino acids. Deletions cut 6 bases from V and 0 bases from J, with 20 bases between. Per the germline V gene, CDR1 is ENHRY and CDR2 is SYGVKD.